This TCR beta chain was identified during a study of control samples from healthy donors and cancer patients. Sequenced by immunoSEQ multiplex PCR; TCRdb stores in-frame clones only, minus some. The sample contains 150,000 to 200,000 clones, about nine tenths of which appear only once. Source material: blood. The sequence was collected from a woman aged 30 to 39 in good health.

DNA for the CDR3: TGCGCCAGCAGCCAATGGACAGGGGTTTCGGTGACTGAAGCTTTCTTT. Protein product: CASSQWTGVSVTEAFF. J is TRBJ1-1 and V is TRBV4-3; 9 bases are a match to TRBD1. CDR1 is LGHNA and CDR2 is YSLEER in the germline V gene. The CDR3 sequence is 16 residues long. The junction had 9 bases not matched to a gene; V was cut back by 2 bases and J by 5 bases.